The 21 T cell receptor beta chains below were found in one sample sequenced in a study of blood T cell repertoires in COVID-19. Clones were sequenced by immunoSEQ multiplex PCR, and TCRdb holds only the in-frame ones, with some missing. The sample holds 200,000 to 250,000 clones; under 90% are singletons and the top ten take 3.6%. Material: peripheral blood. Receptor source: a woman aged 80 or older with acute or convalescent COVID-19.

The chain links TRBV30 to TRBJ1-1; no firm D call. CDR3 length: 13 amino acids. Per germline, CDR1 GTSNPN and CDR2 SVGIG (reference sequence). The V end lost 1 base, the J end lost 4 bases, and 10 bases lay between the germline ends. The DNA of the CDR3 is TGTGCCTGGAGTGGCGGGGTGGTCACTGAAGCTTTCTTT. This translates into CAWSGGVVTEAFF.

This clone was found once. Other nucleotide sequences in the sample specify the same CDR3. This chain joins TRBV5-4 and TRBJ2-7; perhaps TRBD2 as D (7 bases). This CDR3 has 14 residues. Germline values: CDR1 SGHNT, CDR2 YYREEE (reference sequence). V was cut by 0 bases and J by 3 bases, with 10 bases left in between. Here the CDR3 DNA reads TGTGCCAGCAGCTTGGGCGGGGGCAGCTACGAGCAGTACTTC. This gives the protein CASSLGGGSYEQYF. Variable domain in full (rest from reference TRBV5-4 and TRBJ2-7): ETGVTQSPTHLIKTRGQQVTLRCSSQSGHNTVSWYQQALGQGPQFIFQYYREEENGRGNFPPRFSGLQFPNYSSELNVNALELDDSALYLCASSLGGGSYEQYFGPGTRLTVT.

V gene TRBV5-6 combines with J gene TRBJ1-5; TRBD1 might be the D (5 bases). Germline CDR1 SGHDT, CDR2 YYEEEE. Trimming took 4 bases from V and 3 from J, leaving 14 bases between them. This CDR3 is built from 15 residues. The CDR3 DNA follows: TGTGCCAGCAGCCCCGGACTGGGACTCAATCAGCCCCAGCATTTT. Translated, it gives CASSPGLGLNQPQHF.

The chain combines TRBV19 with TRBJ2-1; possible D gene TRBD1, 6 bases. The CDR3 is made up of 13 amino acids. Trimming took off 10 bases at V and 2 bases at J, with 12 bases between the two ends. CDR1 and CDR2 from the germline V gene are LNHDA and SQIVND (reference sequence). Here the CDR3 DNA reads TGTGCCACCAAACAGGGAACCTACAATGAGCAGTTCTTC. It encodes CATKQGTYNEQFF.

CDR3 DNA sequence: TGTGCCATCAGTGACAGGGGGCCGGGAGATACGCAGTATTTT. It specifies CAISDRGPGDTQYF. J is TRBJ2-3 and V is TRBV10-3, with TRBD1 matching 8 bases. This CDR3 region has 14 residues. The ends lost 3 bases at V and 5 bases at J; junction bases unmatched: 4. In germline, CDR1 is ENHRY, CDR2 SYGVKD.

The chain uses TRBV7-2 and TRBJ1-1, with 12 bases identical to TRBD1. The V segment lost 5 bases and the J segment 4 bases; nucleotides outside the gene matches: 11. CDR3 length: 17 residues. CDR1 is SGHTA, CDR2 FQGNSA, per germline. In DNA form, the CDR3 reads TGTGCCAGCAGCCTCCTCGGGACAGGGGGCTTAGGCACTGAAGCTTTCTTT. It yields the protein CASSLLGTGGLGTEAFF.

J is TRBJ2-7 and V is TRBV2; the match to TRBD1 covers 7 bases. From germline, CDR1 is SNHLY and CDR2 FYNNEI. The junction had 6 bases not matched to a gene; V was cut back by 0 bases and J by 4 bases. This CDR3 contains 15 residues. The CDR3 DNA follows: TGTGCCAGCAGTGAAGCGAGGGGGCGCGCGTACGAGCAGTACTTC. Translating gives CASSEARGRAYEQYF.

The chain links TRBV5-1 to TRBJ2-6; D remains unclear. Between the trimmed V and J ends, which lost 4 bases and 0 bases, there was a span of 11 bases. The germline V gene has CDR1 SGHRS and CDR2 YFSETQ. CDR3 length equals 16 residues. CDR3 amino acids: CASSAEAVSGANVLTF. CDR3 bases: TGCGCCAGCAGCGCCGAGGCGGTCTCTGGGGCCAACGTCCTGACTTTC.

V is TRBV19 and J is TRBJ2-3; 14 bases are shared with TRBD2. The trim removed 5 bases at V and 0 bases at J, leaving 10 bases unmatched. Germline CDR1 and CDR2: LNHDA and SQIVND (reference sequence). This CDR3 has 19 residues. The DNA of the CDR3 is TGTGCCAGTAGTCTCGGACTAGCGGGGGGCGCTCCTAGCACAGATACGCAGTATTTT. It is translated as CASSLGLAGGAPSTDTQYF.

This chain links TRBV7-9 with TRBJ1-2; 8 positions agree with TRBD1. CDR1 and CDR2 from the germline V gene are SEHNR and FQNEAQ (reference sequence). V shed 5 bases, J shed 5 bases, and the junction held 7 bases outside the gene matches. CDR3 length equals 14 residues. CDR3 bases: TGTGCCAGCAGCCGGACAGGGACGGCTTATGGCTACACCTTC. Encoded protein: CASSRTGTAYGYTF.

The chain recombines TRBV6-5 with TRBJ1-5, with 8 bases lining up with TRBD1. Germline assignment: CDR1 MNHEY and CDR2 SVGAGI. J gave up 9 bases and V 6 bases, and 13 bases lay outside the gene matches. The CDR3 has 15 amino acids. The DNA for the CDR3 is TGTGCCAGCAGAGACGGACAGGGAGTCCATTCGCCCCAGCATTTT. This gives the protein CASRDGQGVHSPQHF.

This rearrangement joins TRBV5-1 to TRBJ2-7; perhaps TRBD2 as D (6 bases). This CDR3 region has 13 residues. With 5 bases removed from V and 1 base from J, the gap between germline ends came to 10 bases. Germline lookup yields CDR1 SGHRS and CDR2 YFSETQ. CDR3 nucleotide sequence: TGCGCCAGCAGGGAGGGGTTGTCCTACGAGCAGTACTTC. The encoded protein is CASREGLSYEQYF.

The chain carries TRBV27 and TRBJ1-1; no definite D call. Germline V gives CDR1 MNHEY, CDR2 SMNVEV (reference sequence). CDR3 length: 14 amino acids. V was clipped by 3 bases and J by 3 bases, with 11 bases between them. The CDR3 protein is CASSFRGGHTEAFF. The CDR3 bases are TGTGCCAGCAGTTTTCGGGGTGGGCACACTGAAGCTTTCTTT.

V is TRBV7-2 and J is TRBJ1-1; 10 nucleotides match TRBD1. J lost 7 bases, V lost 1 base, and 9 bases had no gene match. Germline V gene sequence: CDR1 SGHTA, CDR2 FQGNSA. The length of the CDR3 is 16 residues. The CDR3 DNA is TGTGCCAGCAGCTTAGTTCCGGGACAGGGGCTGAGTGAAGCTTTCTTT. Protein product: CASSLVPGQGLSEAFF.

This chain connects TRBV6-4 to TRBJ2-3; 7 nucleotides match TRBD2. The length of the CDR3 is 16 residues. Germline assignment: CDR1 MRHNA and CDR2 SNTAGT. Trimming at V came to 5 bases and at J to 5 bases, leaving 13 bases not matched to a gene. The DNA for the CDR3 is TGTGCCAGCAGTCCCGAGGGCGGGGGAGGAGGAGATACGCAGTATTTT. This translates into CASSPEGGGGGDTQYF.

The V call is TRBV19, the J call TRBJ1-2, with 7 bases that match TRBD1. Germline trimming cut 3 bases from V and 7 bases from J; bases unmatched to any gene: 17. Germline CDR1 reads LNHDA; CDR2 reads SQIVND (reference sequence). The CDR3 length is 17 residues. CDR3 protein: CASSIDFEQGGFSGYTF. CDR3 bases: TGTGCCAGTAGTATCGATTTCGAGCAGGGGGGATTTTCTGGCTACACCTTC.

The rearrangement uses TRBV19 and TRBJ2-1; 7 bases match TRBD2. The V gene's germline CDR1 is LNHDA and CDR2 SQIVND (reference sequence). The CDR3 length is 17 residues. The trim removed 6 bases at V and 0 bases at J, leaving 11 bases unmatched. As DNA, the CDR3 is TGTGCCAGTAGCCGGACTAGATACACTAGCTCCTACAATGAGCAGTTCTTC. This translates into CASSRTRYTSSYNEQFF.

The chain carries TRBV4-2 and TRBJ1-1, with no clear D. The CDR3 runs to 15 residues. Germline values: CDR1 LGHNA, CDR2 YNFKEQ. The V and J ends lost 4 bases and 0 bases respectively, with 12 bases between them. CDR3 loop: CASSPRENLNTEAFF. CDR3 DNA: TGTGCCAGCAGCCCCCGGGAGAATCTGAACACTGAAGCTTTCTTT.

This clone appeared many times. The genes are TRBV28 and TRBJ2-3; 10 nucleotides match TRBD2. Germline assignment: CDR1 MDHEN and CDR2 SYDVKM. The CDR3 has 14 residues. V shed 8 bases, J shed 0 bases, and the junction held 2 bases outside the gene matches. The CDR3 DNA reads as TGTGCCAGCTCTAGCGGGGGTAGCACAGATACGCAGTATTTT. Its protein is CASSSGGSTDTQYF.

This chain links TRBV9 with TRBJ1-2, with D perhaps TRBD1 (6 bases). CDR3 size: 17 residues. In germline, CDR1 is SGDLS, CDR2 YYNGEE. Trimming took 1 base from V and 7 from J, leaving 23 bases between them. CDR3 amino acids: CASSVSPNSGHSFGYTF. The CDR3 DNA is TGTGCCAGCAGCGTATCCCCTAACTCGGGACATTCTTTTGGCTACACCTTC.

The chain joins TRBV4-1 to TRBJ1-3; D gene ambiguous. This CDR3 comprises 15 residues. Per the germline V gene, CDR1 is MGHRA and CDR2 is YSYEKL. V lost 1 base to trimming and J lost 1 base, with 8 bases between them. The CDR3 nucleotides are TGCGCCAGCAGCCAAGGAGCAGGATCTGGAAACACCATATATTTT. This translates into CASSQGAGSGNTIYF.